The present T cell receptor beta chain was sequenced within a study of cytomegalovirus exposure and HLA in healthy donors (dated by TCRdb to the late 2010s). About the study as a whole: According to an earlier analysis of 450 to 650 of the donors, about 179 million T cells yielded 100 million or so unique TCR beta sequences and about 300 Gb of sequence data. An earlier analysis of some 500 of the donors applied high-throughput TCR beta sequencing to assess whether each TCR beta V gene segment acted as functional or pseudogenic. Among the roughly 390 genotyped donors, around 81% belonged to the genetic ancestry cluster associated with self-reported Caucasian donors. To predict cytomegalovirus infection status, the study combined high-throughput TCR immunosequencing, statistical association of individual TCRs with disease status, and machine learning. Every discovery cohort repertoire had been produced on one sequencing platform. Five DR-DQ haplotypes were treated as single units for association and clustering because of strong linkage in the cohort. In addition to the first cohort of around 670 subjects, a separate validation cohort of around 110 different subjects was used. The study aimed to test whether signatures of past pathogen exposure could be identified by cataloging public T cell receptors. HLA typing covered class I and class II loci at four-digit resolution. Donor age, sex, ethnicity and CMV serostatus were compiled together with the repertoire data. The study profiled the T cell repertoires of hundreds of subjects by immunosequencing and related them to cytomegalovirus serostatus. Typing coverage differed by locus: A, B, C, DRB1 and DQB1 were typed in roughly 620-640 donors, DQA1 in about 550, DPA1 in some 610, and DPB1 in around 440. In the later analysis, no new phenotypic data were used to find candidate immune exposures; instead, reliance was placed on TCR beta sequences and their occurrence across donors. A later genetic analysis took genome-wide SNP genotypes for 398 of the 666 donors and used that subset as a discovery cohort. A later analysis re-examined previously published TCR beta repertoires from hundreds of donors and added high-resolution HLA genotyping to investigate patterns of TCR occurrence. Among about 360 genotyped donors of the cohort, an average of approximately 240,000 unique TCR beta nucleotide sequences were sequenced per donor, roughly 18% of them non-productive. An early release that covered approximately 600 HLA-typed donors contained approximately 320 gigabases of sequencing data and 75 million to 100 million unique TCR sequences. Paper-wide results and their limitations: In a later genetic analysis, fewer N-insertions in productive TCRs were reported among donors in an Asian-associated ancestry cluster than the approximately 670-donor mean. The cohort was sequenced for TCR beta chains only, and without alpha or paired-chain data the features that could be detected were limited. Because some donors lacked HLA typing at each locus, the association tests relied only on the typed subset. In an earlier analysis of some 640 of the donors, most TCR beta V segments were observed in productive rearrangements about 87% or about 30% of the time, broadly matching IMGT annotations. The earlier analysis of 587 of the donors excluded some 15 rarely observed V segments, including chromosome 9 orphons, because counts were too low. Linkage disequilibrium might explain the correlated functional status among segregating V segments, but an unknown experimental factor could not be ruled out. The classifier was reported to diagnose cytomegalovirus status with high specificity and sensitivity in both the original and validation cohorts. The only immune exposure information available for the cohort was CMV serostatus. A group of highly shared sequence variants was considered likely to be a technical artifact of the sequencing pipeline. A later analysis found that most CMV-associated TCR beta chains appeared HLA-restricted, with HLA associations seemingly driven largely by CMV exposure. Sequencing depth was assumed to be roughly uniform across donors in the presence/absence analyses, though that assumption may not hold. In a later genetic analysis, a missense DCLRE1C variant was associated with V-gene and J-gene trimming of TCR beta chains, and the association was replicated in an independent cohort. Most TCR sequences were seen in very few donors, while some public TCRs were found in many individuals. Strong co-occurrence of HLA alleles, especially DR and DQ, made assigning TCR associations to individual alleles difficult. In a later analysis, HLA-associated TCR beta chains showed more clonal expansion and lower generation probabilities than non-associated chains that were equally common. The authors suggested that the approach could potentially be generalized to other disease states and immunological phenotypes. In a later analysis, the rate of TCR association differed among HLA loci, with DRB1 alleles having the most associated TCRs and HLA-C alleles having the fewest. The study listed 150 to 200 TCR beta chains as associated with cytomegalovirus. According to a later analysis, parvovirus B19, influenza, CMV and Epstein-Barr virus appeared linked to several top co-occurrence clusters. A later analysis associated about 17,000 TCR beta sequences with specific HLA alleles at a false discovery rate of 0.05. In vitro tests confirmed that a few of the cytomegalovirus-associated TCR beta chains recognize cytomegalovirus antigens. A further reported finding was that TCR beta sequences accurately predicted the HLA-A and HLA-B alleles for most subjects in the first cohort.

The cohort consisted of some 670 healthy bone marrow donors. At the time of sampling, all cohort members were nominally healthy, though unrecorded immune exposures were likely present. The donor tested CMV seronegative, placing the donor among the 300 to 400 seronegative members of the cohort. Every donor gave a peripheral blood sample, and the peripheral blood mononuclear cells from that sample were used for TCR beta sequencing. Genomic DNA extraction from the blood cell samples was performed with the Qiagen DNeasy Blood Extraction Kit. Library preparation used the immunoSEQ multiplex PCR assay. For the multiplex PCR, a mixture combining 60 forward primers for TCR Vbeta segments and 13 reverse primers for TCR Jbeta segments was used. The CDR3 region of rearranged TCR beta genes was amplified from genomic DNA with a multiplex PCR assay. The Illumina HiSeq System was used to sequence the amplified TCR beta libraries as 87-base-pair reads. Per the source publication's procedure: A later analysis counted approximately 76 million unique TCR beta chains across the approximately 700 repertoires, and roughly 11 million of these chains were shared by at least two donors. Raw reads were error-corrected and collapsed into unique sequences by a nearest-neighbor algorithm in which closely related sequences were merged to remove PCR and sequencing errors. V, D and J gene segments were assigned by aligning CDR3 sequences to IMGT reference sequences. For a sequence to be retained, a match of at least six nucleotides was required to both a V gene segment and a J gene segment. A rearrangement counted as productive if the CDR3 had no stop codons and remained in frame with V and J, and every other rearrangement counted as non-productive. CDR3 was defined by IMGT convention, running from the second conserved V-encoded cysteine to the conserved J-encoded phenylalanine. The earlier analysis of more than 450 of the donors excluded sequences that lacked an unambiguous match to a single V gene segment. In an earlier analysis of approximately 560 of the donors, a V segment was called functional when productive rearrangements were above 56.7%, and segregating when the standard deviation between donors exceeded 5%. A statistical classification framework was developed to diagnose cytomegalovirus status using the catalog of TCR beta chain sequences. In a later analysis, TCR nucleotide sequences were compared against IMGT/GENE-DB human TR gene sequences so that V and J genes could be assigned. A later analysis assigned CDR3 sequences and most-parsimonious VDJ recombination scenarios with the TCRdist pipeline. A later analysis defined each TCR beta chain by its CDR3 amino acid sequence plus V-gene family, and excluded reads lacking a unique V-gene family. As a way to deal with suspected cross-contamination and a sequencing artifact, a later analysis dropped hundreds of nucleotide sequences that were highly shared and had low generation probability. In a later analysis, a clonal expansion index was calculated for each public chain from normalized within-repertoire ranks of inferred template counts. In a later analysis, generation probabilities were computed using a VDJ recombination model fitted to out-of-frame rearrangements, and the results were checked against IGoR. In a later analysis, TCR-TCR, TCR-HLA and TCR-CMV co-occurrence was scored with hypergeometric tests, and a repertoire-size bias correction was applied to TCR pairs. In a later analysis, false discovery rates were estimated by permuting HLA or CMV assignments 20 times. A later analysis grouped co-occurring TCRs with DBSCAN, adding TCRdist sequence similarity when clustering within HLA-allele-positive subsets. Co-occurrence clustering excluded repertoires with fewer than 30,000 or more than 120,000 public chains, plus five with anomalous nucleotide sharing. TCRdb took this table from immuneACCESS and kept in-frame rearrangements with V and J called. Such tables lack part of the clones; where checked against another copy, unresolved V genes explain under half of the gap, and the rest is unexplained. V and J calls and clone size are those listed in that table; D and trimming were worked out from the DNA. The sample table holds about 110,000 clones, of which 60% to 80% were seen once. 3.2% of the sample comes from the top ten.

For this clone: Its specific antigen is unknown. The input lacks base qualities; no much larger clone sits a single base away.

The TCR comes from a man aged 25-45 years in good health and CMV-seronegative. Sequencing was done on a sample of PBMCs.

The sequence in DNA is TGTGCCAGCAGCTTACAGGGGAAGCAGGAGCAGTACTTC. Translation gives CASSLQGKQEQYF. The sequence links TRBV7-8 to TRBJ2-7; TRBD1 is a weak D gene call, 6 bases matching. Deletion took 2 bases off V and 7 bases off J, with a span of 12 bases between the germline ends. The germline V gene sets CDR1 to SGHVS and CDR2 to FQNEAQ. The CDR3 runs 13 residues from the cysteine to the phenylalanine. Only the CDR3 region is kept as DNA, spanning 39 bases read in frame from base 1.